The 16 T cell receptor beta chains listed next were all sequenced from one sample in a study of shared clonotypes between healthy human individuals. Sequencing used immunoSEQ multiplex PCR; TCRdb keeps in-frame clones, though not all of them. The sample has around 2.5 million clones, over 85% seen once. Material for sequencing was naive CD4+ T cells from PBMCs. The subset: CD45RA+ positively selected. Receptors originate from a man aged 18 to 29 in good health. Some clones in this sample may be carry-over from other donors' samples.

To note about this clone: Additional DNA sequences in this sample encode the identical CDR3. The V call is TRBV5-4, the J call TRBJ2-3; 9 bases are a match to TRBD2. CDR1 is SGHNT, CDR2 YYREEE, per germline (reference sequence). This CDR3 region has 15 residues. V lost 0 bases to trimming and J lost 3 bases; unmatched junction nucleotides: 2. CDR3 region: CASSLGLAVTDTQYF. DNA for the CDR3: TGTGCCAGCAGCTTGGGACTAGCGGTGACAGATACGCAGTATTTT.

The chain combines TRBV5-5 with TRBJ2-7, with unresolved D. Germline V CDR1 and CDR2: SGHKS, YYEKEE (reference sequence). CDR3 size: 14 residues. V was pared by 0 bases and J by 2 bases, with 9 bases between. CDR3 in amino acids: CASSLVRLPYEQYF. For the CDR3, the DNA is TGTGCCAGCAGCTTGGTGCGTCTGCCCTACGAGCAGTACTTC. Based on the CDR3 plus reference TRBV5-5 and TRBJ2-7, the full variable domain is DAGVTQSPTHLIKTRGQQVTLRCSPISGHKSVSWYQQVLGQGPQFIFQYYEKEERGRGNFPDRFSARQFPNYSSELNVNALLLGDSALYLCASSLVRLPYEQYFGPGTRLTVT.

This rearrangement joins TRBV5-4 to TRBJ1-3; D is unresolved. The CDR3 extends over 15 amino acids. V shed 4 bases and J shed 1 base, with 12 bases lying between them. CDR1 is SGHNT, CDR2 YYREEE, per germline (reference sequence). CDR3 protein: CASSAGLGSGNTIYF. In DNA, the CDR3 is TGTGCCAGCAGCGCTGGTTTGGGGTCTGGAAACACCATATATTTT.

This clone showed up just once. V and J are TRBV5-1 and TRBJ2-3; 13 bases line up with TRBD2. The germline gives CDR1 SGHRS, CDR2 YFSETQ. This CDR3 region has 17 residues. Trimming took 4 bases from V and 4 from J; bases not matched to a gene: 9. The DNA of the CDR3 is TGCGCCAGCAGCATACTAGCGGGAGGGCCTGGGGCAGATACGCAGTATTTT. Translation: CASSILAGGPGADTQYF.

The chain recombines TRBV5-8 with TRBJ2-5; the D gene is possibly TRBD2 (6 bases). Trimming shortened V by 7 bases and J by 2 bases, and 18 bases separated the two germline ends. The CDR3 is 15 amino acids. Germline values: CDR1 SGHTS, CDR2 YDEGEE. The CDR3 here is CASYGIRAGQETQYF. Written as DNA, the CDR3 is TGTGCCAGCTACGGTATTCGGGCGGGACAAGAGACCCAGTACTTC.

As regards this clone: The sample holds other DNA sequences that translate to the same CDR3. The rearrangement links TRBV18 to TRBJ2-3; no firm D call. This CDR3 region has 12 residues. Germline CDR1 KGHSH, CDR2 LQKENI. Trimming shortened V by 3 bases and J by 3 bases, and 4 bases separated the two germline ends. CDR3 loop: CASSPGTDTQYF. CDR3 sequence (DNA): TGTGCCAGCTCACCTGGGACAGATACGCAGTATTTT.

The V and J genes are TRBV7-9 and TRBJ2-5, with TRBD2 as a possible D gene (6 bases). The CDR3 is 15 residues long. Germline V gene lookup returns CDR1 SEHNR and CDR2 FQNEAQ (reference sequence). The V end was cut by 5 bases, the J end by 2 bases, with 15 bases between. DNA for the CDR3: TGTGCCAGCAGCCACCGGGACTGGTATCAAGAGACCCAGTACTTC. It translates to CASSHRDWYQETQYF.

The gene calls are TRBV28 and TRBJ2-7, with D perhaps TRBD1 or TRBD2 (5 bases each). CDR3 length equals 16 residues. The germline V gene has CDR1 MDHEN and CDR2 SYDVKM. Trimming removed 5 bases from V and 5 bases from J, with 22 bases in between. In DNA form, the CDR3 reads TGTGCCAGCAGTCAGATACGGGGACCCGGTCCAGACGAGCAGTACTTC. Translating gives CASSQIRGPGPDEQYF.

The chain carries TRBV4-1 and TRBJ1-4; 7 bases align to TRBD1. Germline V gene data show CDR1 as MGHRA and CDR2 as YSYEKL. Germline trimming cut 0 bases from V and 8 bases from J; bases unmatched to any gene: 15. The CDR3 is 18 residues long. CDR3 loop: CASSQDLIGDRSVEKLFF. The CDR3 DNA reads TGCGCCAGCAGCCAAGATCTTATTGGGGACAGATCTGTCGAAAAACTGTTTTTT.

V gene TRBV18 combines with J gene TRBJ2-4; 7 bases line up with TRBD2. Looked up from germline, CDR1 is KGHSH and CDR2 is LQKENI. The CDR3 is made up of 14 amino acids. Trimming at V came to 0 bases and at J to 8 bases, leaving 4 bases not matched to a gene. CDR3 sequence: CASSPPASGDIQYF. Written as DNA, the CDR3 is TGTGCCAGCTCACCACCGGCTAGCGGAGACATTCAGTACTTC.

V usage is TRBV19 and J usage is TRBJ1-1, with D perhaps matching TRBD1 (5 bases). Trimming removed 5 bases from V and 3 bases from J, with 7 bases in between. CDR3 length equals 12 residues. Per germline, CDR1 LNHDA and CDR2 SQIVND (reference sequence). For the CDR3, the DNA is TGTGCCAGTAGTCTCAGGGACACTGAAGCTTTCTTT. It codes for CASSLRDTEAFF.

With regard to this clone: Other DNA sequences in this specimen translate into the identical CDR3. The rearrangement joins TRBV28 to TRBJ1-3, with D possibly matching TRBD1 (5 bases). The length of the CDR3 is 14 residues. The germline V gene has CDR1 MDHEN and CDR2 SYDVKM. The germline V and J ends were trimmed by 6 bases and 0 bases, with 9 bases remaining between them. The CDR3 sequence: CASSSQGSGNTIYF. In DNA form, the CDR3 reads TGTGCCAGCAGCTCGCAGGGCTCTGGAAACACCATATATTTT.

The chain combines TRBV6-6 with TRBJ2-1, with 9 bases identical to TRBD2. V lost 6 bases and J lost 7; bases outside the gene matches: 7. Germline V gene lookup returns CDR1 MNHNY and CDR2 SVGAGI (reference sequence). CDR3 size: 14 residues. CDR3 loop: CASRVAGAMNEQFF. The CDR3 DNA reads as TGTGCCAGCAGAGTAGCGGGAGCAATGAATGAGCAGTTCTTC.

The rearrangement links TRBV11-3 to TRBJ2-1; a possible D gene is TRBD2 (6 bases). Germline V gives CDR1 SGHNT, CDR2 YENEEA. The CDR3 extends over 16 amino acids. With 4 bases removed from V and 9 bases from J, the gap between germline ends came to 22 bases. CDR3 protein: CASSSRAGSGLGEQFF. Here the CDR3 DNA reads TGTGCCAGCAGCTCGAGGGCCGGGAGCGGGTTAGGTGAGCAGTTCTTC.

This chain joins TRBV18 and TRBJ1-1; D not resolved. Deletions cut 0 bases from V and 7 bases from J, with 9 bases between. The CDR3 has 13 amino acids. Per the germline V gene, CDR1 is KGHSH and CDR2 is LQKENI. CDR3 sequence reads: CASSPPGLDEAFF. CDR3 DNA: TGTGCCAGCTCACCACCAGGTCTGGATGAAGCTTTCTTT.

V and J are TRBV7-9 and TRBJ2-3, with 9 nucleotides matching TRBD2. Germline trimming cut 5 bases from V and 2 bases from J; bases unmatched to any gene: 17. This CDR3 has 19 residues. Germline loops: CDR1 SEHNR, CDR2 FQNEAQ (reference sequence). CDR3 region: CASSRGKSELAGITDTQYF. The CDR3 region has the DNA TGTGCCAGCAGCCGAGGGAAGAGCGAACTAGCGGGCATCACAGATACGCAGTATTTT.